This T cell receptor beta chain comes out of a study of blood T cell repertoires in COVID-19. Assay: immunoSEQ multiplex PCR; the TCRdb copy retains only in-frame clones and omits some. The table shows tens of thousands of clones, with over 75% occurring only once. This CDR3 region has 15 residues. Trimming left V 0 bases short and J 6 bases short, with 12 bases between. Germline values: CDR1 SGHAT, CDR2 FQNNGV. Sequences were obtained from peripheral blood. The TCR was taken from a man aged 50 or older with active COVID-19. This chain links TRBV11-2 with TRBJ2-4, with D tentatively TRBD2 (6 bases). The CDR3 DNA reads as TGTGCCAGCAGCTTAGAGGCGGGATTTAGAAACATTCAGTACTTC. Its protein product is CASSLEAGFRNIQYF.